The present entry profiles one T cell receptor beta chain with its context. What it binds is unknown. Data came from immunoSEQ multiplex PCR; TCRdb stores just in-frame clones and leaves some out. In the table there are 100,000 or so clones, more than 85% of which are singletons. This CDR3 has 15 amino acids. Germline V gene lookup returns CDR1 SGHRS and CDR2 YFSETQ. The V segment lost 3 bases and the J segment 7 bases; nucleotides outside the gene matches: 11. The data originate from a study of siplizumab effects on memory and regulatory T cells. Study-wide results and caveats: Whether proliferating Tregs in siplizumab cultures suppress was not functionally confirmed.

Sequencing used CD4+ T cells sorted from blood. The chain has TRBV5-1 and TRBJ2-7, with 9 bases lining up with TRBD2. This receptor was identified in a human donor in good health. Some clones in this sample may be carry-over from other donors' samples. CDR3 loop: CASSYNSGSNGEQYF. As DNA, the CDR3 is TGCGCCAGCAGCTATAATAGCGGGAGTAACGGGGAGCAGTACTTC.